The entry that follows covers one T cell receptor beta chain sequence. The antigen is not known. The data originate from a study of cytotoxic CD8 clonotypes in ibrutinib-treated CLL. About the research overall: The authors obtained response samples at a median of approximately 12 months of treatment, range 6 to 36. Study-wide findings and caveats: Clonality showed a rise at ibrutinib response that reversed toward baseline at progression.

Depths of 1 in 200,000 to 1 in 1 million T cells were the sequencing target. Only in-frame clones appear in the TCRdb table, and some are missing; sequencing was by immunoSEQ multiplex PCR. There are 70,000 to 80,000 clones in the sample; around 82% occur only once, and about 8% lies in the top ten. From cryopreserved PBMCs came approximately 1.9 micrograms of genomic DNA used for TCR beta libraries. Sequenced material: PBMCs, taken at disease progression, from a patient treated with ibrutinib. The sequence came from a human donor with chronic lymphocytic leukemia.

CDR3 nucleotides: TGTGCCAGCAAGAAGGAGGGCCAGTCAGATACGCAGTATTTT. Its protein product is CASKKEGQSDTQYF. This chain links TRBV6-1 with TRBJ2-3, with D possibly TRBD2 on 6 matching bases. CDR3 length equals 14 residues. Germline V gene sequence: CDR1 MNHNS, CDR2 SASEGT. V was cut by 7 bases and J by 4 bases, with 15 bases left in between.